These T cell receptor beta chains were read from a single sample in a study of identical twins. TCRdb re-derived calls from the 5' RACE reads in MiXCR, one entry per CDR3 protein. The sample has under 450,000 distinct CDR3 sequences, roughly 20% seen once; the top ten hold roughly an eighth. Sequencing input: naive T cells sorted from blood. The receptors originated from a man aged 50 or older in good health. Each CDR3 is given with its conserved first and last residue.

TRBV5-6	TRBJ2-7	CASSSHPSQGPPQYF
TRBV28	TRBJ1-5	CASSTFPDPGIQPQHF
TRBV20-1	TRBJ2-2	CSASIRGRTGELFF
TRBV11-2	TRBJ2-2	CASSYRLGNTGELFF
TRBV4-2	TRBJ1-1	CASSQAPTGGGTEAFF
TRBV15	TRBJ1-1	CATTDGHPLNTEAFF
TRBV20-1	TRBJ2-1	CSAAWPMDNEQFF
TRBV6-5	TRBJ2-1	CASSYSTGSGQFF
TRBV5-1	TRBJ2-5	CASNPQGGGETQYF
TRBV5-1	TRBJ2-1	CASSSLTSGTINEQFF
TRBV29-1	TRBJ2-1	CSVPLYISNEQFF
TRBV27	TRBJ2-1	CASSPLAGGPGEQFF
TRBV5-5	TRBJ2-5	CASSLQRGVMTETQYF
TRBV10-3	TRBJ2-7	CAISEGGDEQYF
TRBV3-1	TRBJ2-1	CASSRGTSGRGEQFF
TRBV9	TRBJ1-2	CASSVKGGAFGYTF
TRBV7-9	TRBJ1-5	CASSLVDRGEAQPQHF
TRBV27	TRBJ1-5	CASSRSNRGNQPQHF
TRBV5-6	TRBJ2-1	CASSFGIDLNEQFF
TRBV5-1	TRBJ2-7	CASSLGDPEGPYEQYF
TRBV10-3	TRBJ2-7	CAISEPRRRDGSSYEQYF
TRBV20-1	TRBJ2-7	CSARAGTSGSYEQYF
TRBV11-2	TRBJ2-3	CASSTRQDGTDTQYF
TRBV5-1	TRBJ2-7	CASRTGPSYEQYF
TRBV6-5	TRBJ2-1	CASSYSGLAGGPYNEQFF
TRBV12-3/TRBV12-4	TRBJ2-1	CASSFDTSPEQFF
TRBV24-1	TRBJ2-1	CATSSPENNEQFF
TRBV4-3	TRBJ2-2	CASSQGWDTGELFF
TRBV12-3/TRBV12-4	TRBJ2-5	CASSRRGDETQYF
TRBV7-9	TRBJ2-5	CASSLVGVLETQYF
TRBV27	TRBJ2-7	CASSPISPAGGSYEQYF
TRBV2	TRBJ2-5	CASTRGWQETQYF
TRBV10-3	TRBJ2-3	CAITAAGTDTQYF
TRBV20-1	TRBJ2-1	CSARSDGTSGTSSYNEQFF
TRBV21-1	TRBJ1-1	CASSNLGRGPFF
TRBV4-3	TRBJ2-6	CASSQDLFQGFRSGANVLTF
TRBV24-1	TRBJ2-3	CAPQGTGGTDTQYF
TRBV20-1	TRBJ2-7	CSASPGGGAYEQYF
TRBV5-4	TRBJ2-1	CASSLDLAEQFF
TRBV27	TRBJ2-7	CASSQTVGTTVGNEQYF
TRBV4-3	TRBJ2-1	CASSHTGTAYNEQFF
TRBV5-1	TRBJ2-1	CASSLTGVRLNEQFF
TRBV6-2/TRBV6-3	TRBJ2-7	CASSYIGSEQYF
TRBV12-3/TRBV12-4	TRBJ2-5	CASSSDLGGRETQYF